The sequence of this T cell receptor beta chain was determined in a study of control samples from healthy donors and cancer patients. Sequencing used immunoSEQ multiplex PCR; TCRdb keeps in-frame clones, though not all of them. In the table there are tens of thousands of clones, about 90% of which are singletons. Germline CDR1 MDHEN, CDR2 SYDVKM. The CDR3 is 14 residues long. Trimming removed 3 bases at V and 8 bases at J, with 13 bases between. The sequence came from a woman aged 50 to 65 in good health. Sequencing was done on a sample of blood. The chain recombines TRBV28 with TRBJ2-2; D is perhaps TRBD1 (5 bases). The CDR3 DNA sequence: TGTGCCAGCAGTTTGGGTCAGGGTGCTGGGGAGCTGTTTTTT. This codes for CASSLGQGAGELFF.